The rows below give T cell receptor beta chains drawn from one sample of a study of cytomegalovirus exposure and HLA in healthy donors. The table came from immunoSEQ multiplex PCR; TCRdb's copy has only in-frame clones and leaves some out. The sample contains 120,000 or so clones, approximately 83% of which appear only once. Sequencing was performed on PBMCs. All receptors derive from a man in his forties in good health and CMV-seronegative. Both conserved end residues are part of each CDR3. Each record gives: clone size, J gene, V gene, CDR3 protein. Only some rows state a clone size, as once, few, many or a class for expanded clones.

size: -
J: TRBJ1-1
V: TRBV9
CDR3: CASSAYVLTANTEAFF

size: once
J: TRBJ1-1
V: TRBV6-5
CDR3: CASTPGTGGNLLAFF

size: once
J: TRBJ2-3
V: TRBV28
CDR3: CASSLPPGQGGATDTQYF

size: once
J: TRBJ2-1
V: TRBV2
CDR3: CASSRGQGKDEQFF

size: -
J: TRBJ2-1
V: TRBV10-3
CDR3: CAISEEIVKNEQFF

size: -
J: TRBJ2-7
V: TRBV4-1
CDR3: CASSQATYYEQYF

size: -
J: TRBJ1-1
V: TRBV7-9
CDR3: CASSNLGTEAFF

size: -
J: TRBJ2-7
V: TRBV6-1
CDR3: CASSLSGDYEQYF

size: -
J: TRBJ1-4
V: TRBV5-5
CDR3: CASRQEVDEKLFF

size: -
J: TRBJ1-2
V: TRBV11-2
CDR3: CASSHSDGLNYGYTF

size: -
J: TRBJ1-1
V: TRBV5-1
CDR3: CASSLSGQGTEAFF

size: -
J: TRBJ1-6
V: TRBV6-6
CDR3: CASSLPGQYNSPLHF

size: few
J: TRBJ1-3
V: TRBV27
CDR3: CASRTGTSGNTIYF

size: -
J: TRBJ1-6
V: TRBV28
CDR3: CASSLFDRFNSPLHF

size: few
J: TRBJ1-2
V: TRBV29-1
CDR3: CSVVDRGDKGYTF

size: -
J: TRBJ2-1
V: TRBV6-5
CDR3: CASSYSGTSGDNEQFF

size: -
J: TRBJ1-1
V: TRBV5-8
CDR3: CASNLRGGEAFF

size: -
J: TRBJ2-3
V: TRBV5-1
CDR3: CASSLGRTMSTTDTQYF

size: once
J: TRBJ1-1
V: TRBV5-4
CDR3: CASSLGTGITEAFF

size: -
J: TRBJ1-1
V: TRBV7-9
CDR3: CASSWGDRGRWTEAFF

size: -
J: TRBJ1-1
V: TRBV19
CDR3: CASSMIGGHTEAFF

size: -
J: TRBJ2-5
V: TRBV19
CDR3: CASSDRDRQTQYF

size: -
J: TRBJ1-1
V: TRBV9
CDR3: CASSVVSGGITEAFF

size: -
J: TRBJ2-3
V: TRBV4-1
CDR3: CASRLTSGGTDTQYF

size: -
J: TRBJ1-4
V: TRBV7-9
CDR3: CASSPLGAGNEKLFF

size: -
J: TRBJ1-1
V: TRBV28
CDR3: CASSPAGNQNTEAFF

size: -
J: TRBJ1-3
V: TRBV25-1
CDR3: CASSGNRGVSGNTIYF

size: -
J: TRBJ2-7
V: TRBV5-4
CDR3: CASSRGGSSYEQYF

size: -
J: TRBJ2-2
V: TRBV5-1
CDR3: CASSKGTAWELFF

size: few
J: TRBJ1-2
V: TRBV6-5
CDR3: CASSYSPGHPYGYTF

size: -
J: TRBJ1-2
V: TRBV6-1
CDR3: CASSVEFGQGENGYTF

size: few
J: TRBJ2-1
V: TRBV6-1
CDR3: CASSAILGGEQFF

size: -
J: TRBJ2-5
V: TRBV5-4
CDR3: CASSSGLAATGETQYF

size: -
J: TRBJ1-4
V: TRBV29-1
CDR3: CSVAGTGNEKLFF

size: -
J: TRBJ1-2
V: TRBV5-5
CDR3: CATGVPPPSLYGYTF

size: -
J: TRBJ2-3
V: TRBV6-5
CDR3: CASSRFVSVATQYF

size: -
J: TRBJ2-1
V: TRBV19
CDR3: CASSLTGGKNEQFF

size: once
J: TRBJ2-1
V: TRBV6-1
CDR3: CASSSGQLRVNEQFF

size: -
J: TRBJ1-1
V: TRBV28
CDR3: CASSREISEAFF

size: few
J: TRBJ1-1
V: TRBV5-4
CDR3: CASSLPTGKNTEAFF

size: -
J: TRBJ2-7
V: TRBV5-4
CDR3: CASSLIGAAVSYEQYF

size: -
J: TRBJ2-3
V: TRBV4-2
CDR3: CASSQPNPGEGTDTQYF

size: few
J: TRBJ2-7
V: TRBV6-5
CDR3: CASRKVGRAYEQYF

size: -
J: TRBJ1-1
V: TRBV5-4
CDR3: CASSLLRGLNTEAFF

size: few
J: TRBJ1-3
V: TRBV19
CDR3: CASSAQGAGNTIYF